The T cell receptor beta chain under discussion was sequenced for a study of OX40 agonist ivuxolimab in advanced cancers. Between the trimmed V and J ends, which lost 4 bases and 9 bases, there was a span of 7 bases. This CDR3 spans 11 amino acids. Germline loops: CDR1 ENHRY, CDR2 SYGVKD. This table comes from immunoSEQ multiplex PCR, and its TCRdb copy is limited to in-frame clones, with some not included. The data contain roughly 23,000 clones, 70% to 90% of them singletons. This chain joins TRBV10-3 and TRBJ2-1; D ambiguous. This clonotype was sampled from an adult with an advanced solid tumor such as melanoma, head and neck, liver or kidney cancer. The sequenced sample was CD4+ or CD8+ T cells sorted from blood, obtained in a trial of the OX40 agonist ivuxolimab. As DNA, the CDR3 is TGTGCCATCAGTGTATCTGGTGAGCAGTTCTTC. It is translated as CAISVSGEQFF.